This TCR beta chain was profiled in a study of cytomegalovirus exposure and HLA in healthy donors. On the study more broadly: Researchers found that less than 90% of 350 to 500 genotyped donors fell within the Caucasian-associated ancestry cluster.

Study-level points and caveats: According to reports, the classifier identified cytomegalovirus status with high specificity and sensitivity. Trimming of TCR beta V- and J-genes showed a link, identified in a later analysis, to a missense DCLRE1C variant.

Primers: 60 Vbeta forward and 13 Jbeta reverse. The table came from immunoSEQ multiplex PCR; TCRdb's copy has only in-frame clones and leaves some out. The data contain around 190,000 clones, 70% to 85% of them seen just once; the ten biggest clones take up 4.4%. About this clone: Antigen unknown.

This CDR3 spans 13 amino acids. The V end lost 1 base, the J end lost 7 bases, and 7 bases lay between the germline ends. CDR1 is WSHSY and CDR2 is SAAADI in the germline V gene. The sequenced sample consisted of PBMCs. The receptor comes from a woman in her twenties or thirties in good health and CMV-seropositive. This chain connects TRBV10-2 to TRBJ2-2; D gene ambiguous. The CDR3 here is CASSELVVGELFF. In DNA, the CDR3 is TGCGCCAGCAGTGAGTTAGTGGTCGGGGAGCTGTTTTTT.